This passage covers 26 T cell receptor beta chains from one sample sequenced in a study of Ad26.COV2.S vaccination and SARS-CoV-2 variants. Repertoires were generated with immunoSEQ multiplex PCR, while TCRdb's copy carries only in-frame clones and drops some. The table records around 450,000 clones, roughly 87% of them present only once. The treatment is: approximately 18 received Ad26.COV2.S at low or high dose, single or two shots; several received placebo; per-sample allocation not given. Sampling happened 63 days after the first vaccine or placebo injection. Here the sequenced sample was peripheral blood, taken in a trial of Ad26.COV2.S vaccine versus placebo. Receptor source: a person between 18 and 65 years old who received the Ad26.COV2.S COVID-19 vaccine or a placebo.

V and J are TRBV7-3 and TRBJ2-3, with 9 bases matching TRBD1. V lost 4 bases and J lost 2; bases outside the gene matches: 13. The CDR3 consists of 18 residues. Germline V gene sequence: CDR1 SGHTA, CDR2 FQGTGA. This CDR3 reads CASSSPKSRDRDTDTQYF. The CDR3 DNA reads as TGTGCCAGCAGCTCTCCAAAAAGCCGGGACAGGGACACAGATACGCAGTATTTT.

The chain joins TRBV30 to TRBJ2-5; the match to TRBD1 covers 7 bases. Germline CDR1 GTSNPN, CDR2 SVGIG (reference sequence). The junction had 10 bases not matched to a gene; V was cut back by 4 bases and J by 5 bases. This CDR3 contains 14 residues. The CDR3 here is CAWKDPRGTETQYF. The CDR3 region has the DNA TGTGCCTGGAAAGACCCCAGGGGGACGGAGACCCAGTACTTC.

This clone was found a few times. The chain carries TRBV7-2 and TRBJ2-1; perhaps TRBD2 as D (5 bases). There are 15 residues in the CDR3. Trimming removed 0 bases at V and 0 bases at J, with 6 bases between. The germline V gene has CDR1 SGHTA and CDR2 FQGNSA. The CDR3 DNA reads TGTGCCAGCAGCTTAGCGGGGAGCTCCTACAATGAGCAGTTCTTC. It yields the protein CASSLAGSSYNEQFF. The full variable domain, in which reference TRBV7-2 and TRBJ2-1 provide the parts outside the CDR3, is GAGVSQSPSNKVTEKGKDVELRCDPISGHTALYWYRQSLGQGLEFLIYFQGNSAPDKSGLPSDRFSAERTGGSVSTLTIQRTQQEDSAVYLCASSLAGSSYNEQFFGPGTRLTVL.

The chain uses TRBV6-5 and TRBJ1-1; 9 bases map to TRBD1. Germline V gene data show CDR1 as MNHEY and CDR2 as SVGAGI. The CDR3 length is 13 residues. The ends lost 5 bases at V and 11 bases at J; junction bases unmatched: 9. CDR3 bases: TGTGCCAGCAGTACTGACGGGACAGGGAAGGCTTTCTTT. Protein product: CASSTDGTGKAFF.

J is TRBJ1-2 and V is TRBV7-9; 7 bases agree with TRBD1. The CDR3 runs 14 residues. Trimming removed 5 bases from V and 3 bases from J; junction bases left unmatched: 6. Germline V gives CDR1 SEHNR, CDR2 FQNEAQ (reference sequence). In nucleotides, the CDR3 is TGTGCCAGCAGCGAAACAGGGGTCCACTATGGCTACACCTTC. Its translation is CASSETGVHYGYTF.

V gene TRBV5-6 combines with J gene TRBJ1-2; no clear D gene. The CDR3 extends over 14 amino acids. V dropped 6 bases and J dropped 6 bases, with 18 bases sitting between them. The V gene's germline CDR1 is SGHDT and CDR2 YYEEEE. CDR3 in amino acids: CASTTTGILHGYTF. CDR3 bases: TGTGCCAGCACAACGACGGGGATCTTACATGGCTACACCTTC. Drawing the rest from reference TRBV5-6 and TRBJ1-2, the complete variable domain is DAGVTQSPTHLIKTRGQQVTLRCSPKSGHDTVSWYQQALGQGPQFIFQYYEEEERQRGNFPDRFSGHQFPNYSSELNVNALLLGDSALYLCASTTTGILHGYTFGSGTRLTVV.

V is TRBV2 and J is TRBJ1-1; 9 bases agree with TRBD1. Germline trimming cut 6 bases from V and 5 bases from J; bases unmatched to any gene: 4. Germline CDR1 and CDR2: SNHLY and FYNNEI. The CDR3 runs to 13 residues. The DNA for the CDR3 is TGTGCCAGCAGCGGACAGGGGTGGACTGAAGCTTTCTTT. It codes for CASSGQGWTEAFF. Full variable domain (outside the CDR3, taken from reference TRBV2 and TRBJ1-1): EPEVTQTPSHQVTQMGQEVILRCVPISNHLYFYWYRQILGQKVEFLVSFYNNEISEKSEIFDDQFSVERPDGSNFTLKIRSTKLEDSAMYFCASSGQGWTEAFFGQGTRLTVV.

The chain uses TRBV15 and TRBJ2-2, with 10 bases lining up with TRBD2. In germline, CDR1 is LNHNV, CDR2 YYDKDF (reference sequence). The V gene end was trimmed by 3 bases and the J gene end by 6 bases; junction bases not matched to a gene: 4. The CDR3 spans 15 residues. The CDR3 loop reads CATSRRLAGAGELFF. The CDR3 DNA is TGTGCCACCAGCAGGCGCCTAGCGGGAGCCGGGGAGCTGTTTTTT.

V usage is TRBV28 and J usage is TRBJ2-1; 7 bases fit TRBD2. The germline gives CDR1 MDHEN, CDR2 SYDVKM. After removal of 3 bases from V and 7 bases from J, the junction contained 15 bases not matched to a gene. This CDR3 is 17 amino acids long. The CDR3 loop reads CASSFGYGRELKNEQFF. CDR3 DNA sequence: TGTGCCAGCAGTTTTGGCTATGGGCGGGAGCTTAAGAATGAGCAGTTCTTC.

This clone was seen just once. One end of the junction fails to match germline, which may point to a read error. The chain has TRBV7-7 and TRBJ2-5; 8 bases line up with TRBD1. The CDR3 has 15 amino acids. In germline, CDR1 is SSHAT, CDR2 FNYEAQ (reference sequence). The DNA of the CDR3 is TGTGCTAGCAGCTTAGATGGTCAGGGGGCAGAGACCCAGTACTTC. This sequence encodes CASSLDGQGAETQYF.

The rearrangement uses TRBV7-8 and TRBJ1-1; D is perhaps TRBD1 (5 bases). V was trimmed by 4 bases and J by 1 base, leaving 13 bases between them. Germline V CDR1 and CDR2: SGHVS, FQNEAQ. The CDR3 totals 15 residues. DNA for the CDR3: TGTGCCAGCAGCTCCTACGGGGGGTCGAACACTGAAGCTTTCTTT. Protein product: CASSSYGGSNTEAFF.

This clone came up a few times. The CDR3 region has the DNA TGCGCCAGCAGCCAAGGGCCGGGAACTTCTGGAAACACCATATATTTT. It yields the protein CASSQGPGTSGNTIYF. The rearrangement links TRBV4-1 to TRBJ1-3, with no clear D. V dropped 1 base and J dropped 1 base, with 11 bases sitting between them. Per the germline V gene, CDR1 is MGHRA and CDR2 is YSYEKL. The CDR3 covers 16 residues.

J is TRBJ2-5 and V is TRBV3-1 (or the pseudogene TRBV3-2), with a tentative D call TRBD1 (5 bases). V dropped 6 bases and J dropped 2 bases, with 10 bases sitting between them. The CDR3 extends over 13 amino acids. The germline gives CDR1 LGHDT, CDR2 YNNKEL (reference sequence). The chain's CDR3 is CASRYRLQETQYF. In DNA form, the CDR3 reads TGTGCCAGCAGGTACAGGTTACAAGAGACCCAGTACTTC.

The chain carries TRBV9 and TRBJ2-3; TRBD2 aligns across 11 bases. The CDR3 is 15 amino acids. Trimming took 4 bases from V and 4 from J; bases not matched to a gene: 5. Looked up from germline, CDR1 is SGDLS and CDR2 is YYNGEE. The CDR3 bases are TGTGCCAGCAGCTTCGAGGGACTAGCGGCAGATACGCAGTATTTT. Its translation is CASSFEGLAADTQYF. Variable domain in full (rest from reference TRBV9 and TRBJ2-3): DSGVTQTPKHLITATGQRVTLRCSPRSGDLSVYWYQQSLDQGLQFLIQYYNGEERAKGNILERFSAQQFPDLHSELNLSSLELGDSALYFCASSFEGLAADTQYFGPGTRLTVL.

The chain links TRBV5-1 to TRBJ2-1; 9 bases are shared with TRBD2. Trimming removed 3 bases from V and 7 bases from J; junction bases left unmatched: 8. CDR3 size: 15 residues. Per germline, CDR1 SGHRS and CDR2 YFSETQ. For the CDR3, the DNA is TGCGCCAGCAGCTCCTTAGCGGGAGTGACGAATGAGCAGTTCTTC. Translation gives CASSSLAGVTNEQFF.

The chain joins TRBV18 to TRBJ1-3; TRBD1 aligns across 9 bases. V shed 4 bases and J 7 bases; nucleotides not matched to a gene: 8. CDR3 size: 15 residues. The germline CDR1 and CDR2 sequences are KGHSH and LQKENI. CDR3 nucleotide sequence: TGTGCCAGCTCACTACAAACAGGGGGCTCCAACACCATATATTTT. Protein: CASSLQTGGSNTIYF. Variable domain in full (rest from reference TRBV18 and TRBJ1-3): NAGVMQNPRHLVRRRGQEARLRCSPMKGHSHVYWYRQLPEEGLKFMVYLQKENIIDESGMPKERFSAEFPKEGPSILRIQQVVRGDSAAYFCASSLQTGGSNTIYFGEGSWLTVV.

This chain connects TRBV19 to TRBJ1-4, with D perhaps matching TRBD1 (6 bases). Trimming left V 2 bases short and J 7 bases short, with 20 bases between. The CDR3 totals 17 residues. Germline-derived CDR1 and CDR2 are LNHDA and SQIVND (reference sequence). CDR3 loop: CASSISYRGTLGEKLFF. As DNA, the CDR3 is TGTGCCAGTAGTATAAGCTATAGGGGGACACTAGGTGAAAAACTGTTTTTT.

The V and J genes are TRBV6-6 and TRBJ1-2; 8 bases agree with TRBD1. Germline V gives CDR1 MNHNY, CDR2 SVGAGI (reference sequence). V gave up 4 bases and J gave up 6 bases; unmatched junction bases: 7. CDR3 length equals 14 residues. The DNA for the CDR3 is TGTGCCAGCAGTTTTACCAAGGACAGGGATGGCTACACCTTC. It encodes CASSFTKDRDGYTF.

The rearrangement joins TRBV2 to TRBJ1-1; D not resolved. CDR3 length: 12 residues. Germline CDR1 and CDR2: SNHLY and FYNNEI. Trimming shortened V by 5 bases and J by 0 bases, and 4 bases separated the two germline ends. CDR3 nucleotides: TGTGCCAGCAGTTGGATGAACACTGAAGCTTTCTTT. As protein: CASSWMNTEAFF.

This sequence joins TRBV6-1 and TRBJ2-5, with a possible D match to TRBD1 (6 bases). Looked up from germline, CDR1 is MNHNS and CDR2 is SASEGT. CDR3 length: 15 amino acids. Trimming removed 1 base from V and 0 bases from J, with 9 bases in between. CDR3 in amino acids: CASSEDREYQETQYF. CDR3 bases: TGTGCCAGCAGTGAAGACAGGGAATACCAAGAGACCCAGTACTTC.

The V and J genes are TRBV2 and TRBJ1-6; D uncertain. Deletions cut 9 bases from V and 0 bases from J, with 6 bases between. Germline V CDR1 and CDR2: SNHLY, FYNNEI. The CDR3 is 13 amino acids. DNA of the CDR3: TGTGCCAGTCAGAGCTCCTATAATTCACCCCTCCACTTT. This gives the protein CASQSSYNSPLHF.

For the CDR3, the DNA is TGTGCCAGCAGTAGGGACAGCTCTGGAAACACCATATATTTT. This sequence encodes CASSRDSSGNTIYF. The rearrangement joins TRBV6-5 to TRBJ1-3; 7 positions agree with TRBD1. In germline, CDR1 is MNHEY, CDR2 SVGAGI. The CDR3 extends over 14 amino acids. Trimming at V came to 5 bases and at J to 0 bases, leaving 1 base not matched to a gene.

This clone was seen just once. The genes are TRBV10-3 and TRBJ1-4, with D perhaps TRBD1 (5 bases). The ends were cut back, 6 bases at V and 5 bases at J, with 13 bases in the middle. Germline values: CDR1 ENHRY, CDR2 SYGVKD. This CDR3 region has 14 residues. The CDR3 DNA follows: TGTGCCATCAGCGACCGAGACAGAAATGAAAAACTGTTTTTT. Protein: CAISDRDRNEKLFF.

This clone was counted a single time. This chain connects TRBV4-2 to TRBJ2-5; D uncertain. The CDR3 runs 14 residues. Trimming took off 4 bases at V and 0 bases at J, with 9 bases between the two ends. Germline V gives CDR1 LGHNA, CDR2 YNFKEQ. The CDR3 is CASSRGSDQETQYF. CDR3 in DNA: TGTGCCAGCAGCCGAGGAAGCGACCAAGAGACCCAGTACTTC.

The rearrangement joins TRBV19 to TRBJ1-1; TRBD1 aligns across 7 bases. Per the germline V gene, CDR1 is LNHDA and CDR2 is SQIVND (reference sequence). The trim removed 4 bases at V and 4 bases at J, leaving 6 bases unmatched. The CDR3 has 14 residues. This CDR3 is CASSTLQGLTEAFF. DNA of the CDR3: TGTGCCAGTAGTACGTTACAGGGGCTCACTGAAGCTTTCTTT.

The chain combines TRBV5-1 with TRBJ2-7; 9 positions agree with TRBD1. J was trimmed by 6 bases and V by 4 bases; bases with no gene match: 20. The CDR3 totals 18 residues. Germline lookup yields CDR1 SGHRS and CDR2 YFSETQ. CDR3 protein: CASSPWGTSGTGSIEQYF. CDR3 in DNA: TGCGCCAGCAGCCCGTGGGGTACCTCCGGGACAGGGTCGATCGAGCAGTACTTC.